This T cell receptor beta chain appears in the sequencing data of a study of post-analysis software for immune sequencing data. General study points: Compared with controls, patients had more of about 5 TRBV segments, including TRBV5-6, TRBV5-1 and TRBV20-1. When the samples were clustered directly with F measure, those that had been prepared in the same batch showed strong co-clustering.

This CDR3 has 12 residues. Germline V gene data show CDR1 as SGHTA and CDR2 as FQGNSA. About this clonotype: Its antigen remains unidentified. A much larger clone lies a single base off, so this may be a read error.

Prepared libraries of TCR beta cDNA carried unique molecular identifiers. TCRdb recomputed calls from the PCR reads with MiXCR, one row per CDR3 protein. The table shows about 770,000 distinct CDR3 sequences, with roughly 50% occurring only once. V usage is TRBV7-2 and J usage is TRBJ2-5; 7 bases are shared with TRBD1. The end of the DNA fits TRBJ2-7 better, so the J call may be wrong. Sequencing input: blood. This clonotype was obtained from a girl aged 10-17 years with multiple sclerosis. CDR3 coding DNA: TGTGCCAGCAGCTCCTACAGGGGCGAGCAGTACTTC. It encodes CASSSYRGEQYF.